A selection of T cell receptor beta chains follows, all from one sample in a study of T cell repertoires in cytomegalovirus infection. TCRdb reprocessed the reads with MiXCR, giving one entry per CDR3 protein. The sample includes about 450,000 distinct CDR3 sequences, 30% to 40% of them seen just once. The specimen was PBMCs. The receptors here all came from a human donor in good health (CMV status not recorded). Some clones in this sample may be carry-over from other donors' samples. Both conserved end residues are trimmed from each CDR3.

>8|TRBV27|TRBJ1-1
ASSPPYAF
>11|TRBV6-2/TRBV6-3|TRBJ2-5
ASGRGLRETQY
>12|TRBV15|TRBJ2-5
ATQTGTGEETQY
>12|TRBV5-6|TRBJ1-2
ASINFVQNYGYT
>13|TRBV4-2|TRBJ1-5
ASSQVAGGNQPQH
>12|TRBV20-1|TRBJ1-4
SARETGGREKLF
>13|TRBV6-1|TRBJ2-4
ASSLQREIKNIQY
>15|TRBV7-9|TRBJ2-3
ASSQTGGGGPGDTQY
>13|TRBV20-1|TRBJ1-6
SARAGQGINSPLH
>11|TRBV27|TRBJ1-6
ASKGSRVSPLH
>14|TRBV4-3|TRBJ2-3
ASSQFLAGLEDTQY
>14|TRBV6-1|TRBJ1-2
ASREEDWGLYYGYT
>12|TRBV19|TRBJ1-2
ASSIGGQLYGYT
>13|TRBV28|TRBJ2-7
ASSLATSQGNEQY
>14|TRBV5-5|TRBJ2-5
ASSLRRGALVETQY